This T cell receptor (beta chain) was retrieved from a study of vaccination effects on CD4 cells after COVID-19. Turning to the study itself: Researchers obtained post-vaccine samples at a median of 72 days past the second dose.

Before sequencing took place, the ViraFEST assay used viral peptide pools to expand antigen-specific CD4+ T cells. The culture ran for 10 to 11 days, and then CD4+ T cells were isolated. Participants were given two doses of BNT162b2 or mRNA-1273 vaccine. Approximately 1.9 million PBMC per well were cultured with approximately 9.7 IU/ml IL-2 and roughly 10 ug/ml peptides. Remarks on this clone: As yet, its antigen is unknown.

The data were produced by immunoSEQ multiplex PCR, yet TCRdb's version contains in-frame clones alone and is incomplete. The data contain 30,000 or so clones, roughly two thirds of them singletons. General observations from the study: Cross-reaction with common cold coronaviruses was seen in only 1 of 255 vaccine-induced clones from healthy vaccinees. Clones induced by infection and by vaccine showed marked clonal contraction late after vaccination.

This TCR derives from a human donor who received a COVID-19 vaccine. Here the sequenced sample was CD4+ T cells from PBMCs cultured with HCoV-229E spike peptides, taken after COVID-19 vaccination.

The CDR3 is CASSLLGVTEAFF. DNA of the CDR3: TGTGCCAGCAGTTTACTGGGGGTAACTGAAGCTTTCTTT. The J gene is TRBJ1-1, the V gene TRBV27; maybe TRBD1 (5 bases). Germline V lookup: CDR1 MNHEY, CDR2 SMNVEV (reference sequence). Trimming shortened V by 2 bases and J by 5 bases, and 9 bases separated the two germline ends. The CDR3 spans 13 residues.